This T cell receptor beta chain is from a study of shared clonotypes between healthy human individuals (dated by TCRdb to 2019 to 2021). Regarding the study in general: Three men and a couple of women, aged 18 to 49 years, made up the cohort. The study deeply sequenced blood TCR repertoires of 5 or 6 healthy adults to estimate repertoire size and the extent of clonotype sharing between individuals. To increase sequencing depth and limit assay-specific biases, different laboratories used diverse techniques to prepare libraries and sequence TCR repertoires. Leukapheresis yielded between about 0.9 and 8.9 billion PBMCs per donor. Per donor, three plates each were used for CD4 naive and CD4 memory, two for CD8 naive, and one for CD8 memory.

Summary of the overall study and its limitations: Rarefaction of sorted-subset datasets indicated incomplete sequencing despite the large sequencing depth. Pairwise subsampling indicated that sequencing depth was expected to affect the degree of clonotype sharing among donors. Larger estimated clonotype richness was generally found for naive subsets than for memory subsets. Across four donors, about 4.5% of naive CD4, roughly 3.8% of naive CD8, 2.3% of memory CD4, and approximately 0.42% of memory CD8 clonotypes were shared. Because the study included a small number of donors, the genetic and exposure-history diversity represented was limited. Only blood was sampled, and tissue TCR repertoires likely differ from those in blood. Clonotypes shared by all four sorted-subset donors showed higher generation probabilities than non-shared clonotypes.

CD8 naive samples were CD45RO-negative cells positively selected for CCR7, giving a CD45RA+CCR7+ population that excluded TemRA cells. The donors were healthy, HIV-negative adults who had no recently reported acute infections or vaccinations. All donors were Caucasian adults living in Nashville, Tennessee, USA. Blood was collected by leukapheresis, and PBMCs were isolated by Ficoll-Histopaque density gradient centrifugation and then cryopreserved in liquid nitrogen vapor phase. Analytical flow cytometry was used to check the purity and quantity of each magnetically sorted T cell population. From each sorted fraction, genomic DNA was isolated and quantified by UV absorbance on a Nanodrop 2000c. Using the deep immunoSEQ assay, TCR CDR3 regions were amplified from genomic DNA by multiplex PCR. For each cell subset, the extracted genomic DNA was distributed evenly across all wells of several immunoSEQ 96-well plates, and each plate served as one replicate. For sorted subsets, around 200 ng genomic DNA, equal to some 30,000 T cell genomes, was loaded into each replicate PCR. Purified libraries were quantified with a Qubit 3.0 fluorometer, sized on a Bioanalyzer 2100, and re-quantified with the KAPA Library Quantification kit. Each immunoSEQ 96-well plate was sequenced on its own single-read 150-cycle Illumina NextSeq 550 flow cell. In the source study's methods: The immunoSEQ output contained only junctional sequences without quality scores, so filtering could not match that applied to full-length reads. Sequences were annotated with PyIR, a Python wrapper for IgBLAST v1.9, using IMGT germline references to assign V/J genes and CDR3. Reads with weak V/J assignments (E-value above 1e-6), missing CDR3, stop codons, out-of-frame junctions, or ambiguous translated residues were removed. V3J clonotypes were defined as sequences sharing the same inferred V gene, J gene, and CDR3 amino acid sequence. The percentage overlap between two repertoires was calculated by dividing the number of shared unique clonotypes by the size of the smaller repertoire. RTK rarefaction, the Chao1 estimator, and Recon v2.1 estimates of unobserved clonotypes were used to assess repertoire richness. Generation probabilities were computed with OLGA for all TCRbeta clonotypes obtained by the gDNA method from several donors. What TCRdb holds here is the immuneACCESS table cut down to in-frame rearrangements. Part of the clones is not present; checked against another copy, under half of the missing clones reflect an unresolved V gene, and the others are unexplained. That table furnishes V, J and clone size, whereas the DNA furnished D and trimming. Across this sample there are about 1.9 million clones, with about 93% seen only once. The top ten clones comprise about 1.7% of the sample.

The V and J ends are trimmed by 3 bases and 0 bases, leaving 9 bases between them. Including the terminal cysteine and phenylalanine, the CDR3 comprises 15 residues. Solely the CDR3 DNA is kept, with 45 bases framed from the first base. Based on the germline V gene (reference sequence), the CDR1 and CDR2 sequences are LNHNV and YYDKDF. Comment on this clone: The specificity of this receptor is unknown. Base qualities are missing; no much larger clone stands one base away.

The V and J segments used are TRBV15 and TRBJ2-4; TRBD2 might be the D gene, on 5 matching bases. The sequence was collected from a man between 18 and 29 years old in good health. Some clones in this sample may be carry-over from other donors' samples. Sequenced sample: naive CD8+ T cells from PBMCs. The sample's cell subset or site label, in plain terms: CD45RA+CCR7+. The nucleotide sequence reads as follows: TGTGCCACCAGCAGTGAGGGAGTAGCCAAAAACATTCAGTACTTC. This encodes CATSSEGVAKNIQYF. The reference TRBV15 and TRBJ2-4 proteins fill in what lies around the CDR3, so the full variable domain reads DAMVIQNPRYQVTQFGKPVTLSCSQTLNHNVMYWYQQKSSQAPKLLFHYYDKDFNNEADTPDNFQSRRPNTSFCFLDIRSPGLGDTAMYLCATSSEGVAKNIQYFGAGTRLSVL.